This T cell receptor beta chain was found in a study of CD8+ T cells in alopecia areata. In each case, RNA was isolated and then reverse transcribed into cDNA as the sequencing template. Profiled with immunoSEQ multiplex PCR; TCRdb holds only in-frame clones, not every one. The table lists about 180,000 clones, less than 80% of them singletons. Study conclusions and caveats: In lesional scalp, particularly from alopecia totalis/universalis, clonality was higher than in normal scalp. Normal skin's resident alphabeta T cells are sequenced alongside lesional scalp T cells.

A single count supports this clone. What it binds is not known. The CDR3 spans 12 residues. Trimming took off 3 bases at V and 4 bases at J, with 9 bases between the two ends. The germline CDR1 and CDR2 sequences are SQVTM and ANQGSEA. This receptor was identified in a human donor with alopecia areata. The V and J genes are TRBV29-1 and TRBJ1-1; no clear D. The material was CD8+ T cells sorted from blood, obtained at week 0. The CDR3 DNA follows: TGCAGCGTTGACGAGGGAGGCACTGAAGCTTTCTTT. Residues: CSVDEGGTEAFF.